This TCR beta chain was identified in a study of neurological immune-mediated disorders. Study outcomes and limitations: The expanded clones of different subjects shared no CDR3 amino acid sequences (suggesting private repertoires in all groups). HTLV-1-associated myelopathy displayed the greatest TCR clonal expansion, and multiple sclerosis exhibited the smallest, lower than that of healthy controls.

Time point denoted: longitudinal time-point 1 (baseline). Unsorted libraries were generated from 2 million PBMCs. These cells had been stored in RNAlater at -80 C. A 10-nucleotide random UMI tagged transcripts in template-switch 5'RACE cDNA synthesis. TCRdb analysed the 5' RACE reads with MiXCR anew, one entry per CDR3 protein. The sample contains 67,000 or so distinct CDR3 sequences, around 13% of which appear only once. This clonotype was counted many times. The target antigen is unknown. The receptor was isolated from a female donor with HTLV-1-associated myelopathy (HAM/TSP). The sample consisted of PBMCs.

DNA of the CDR3: TGTGCCAGCAGCGTAGCGATCGGCCCCTCAGAGACCCAGTACTTC. It codes for CASSVAIGPSETQYF. The chain uses TRBV9 and TRBJ2-5; D uncertain. V gave up 0 bases and J gave up 4 bases, with 13 bases separating them. There are 15 residues in the CDR3. Germline V lookup: CDR1 SGDLS, CDR2 YYNGEE.